This passage covers 16 T cell receptor beta chains from one sample sequenced in a study of blood T cell repertoires in COVID-19. Clones were read by immunoSEQ multiplex PCR, and TCRdb kept only the in-frame ones, dropping some. The table has about 67,000 clones, approximately 90% seen once; the top ten hold 19%. Input material: peripheral blood. These receptors were taken from an elderly woman with acute or convalescent COVID-19.

The V gene is TRBV19, the J gene TRBJ1-5; D is undetermined. The CDR3 sequence is 14 residues long. Trimming stripped 3 bases from V and 0 bases from J, with 6 bases between. Per the germline V gene, CDR1 is LNHDA and CDR2 is SQIVND (reference sequence). In DNA form, the CDR3 reads TGTGCCAGTAGTATCCAGAATAGCAATCAGCCCCAGCATTTT. Its protein product is CASSIQNSNQPQHF.

V is TRBV5-1 and J is TRBJ2-6; D is unclear. The CDR3 has 16 residues. Looked up from germline, CDR1 is SGHRS and CDR2 is YFSETQ. Trimming shortened V by 4 bases and J by 0 bases, and 11 bases separated the two germline ends. CDR3 protein: CASSAAVASGANVLTF. CDR3 in DNA: TGCGCCAGCAGCGCGGCGGTAGCCTCTGGGGCCAACGTCCTGACTTTC.

The chain recombines TRBV11-2 with TRBJ2-7, with a weak D call TRBD1 (5 bases). V was cut by 1 base and J by 0 bases, with 10 bases left in between. The CDR3 sequence is 15 residues long. Germline CDR1 and CDR2: SGHAT and FQNNGV. The chain's CDR3 is CASSLVLQASYEQYF. The DNA of the CDR3 is TGTGCCAGCAGCTTAGTGCTACAGGCCTCCTACGAGCAGTACTTC.

V usage is TRBV5-1 and J usage is TRBJ2-2; no clear D. Trimming cost V 4 bases and J 3 bases, with 19 bases left between them. The CDR3 extends over 17 amino acids. Germline CDR1 and CDR2: SGHRS and YFSETQ. CDR3 DNA: TGCGCCAGCAGCCTGTCCGCCCCCACGGGTTACACCGGGGAGCTGTTTTTT. This codes for CASSLSAPTGYTGELFF.

The chain combines TRBV6-6 with TRBJ1-6, with 9 nucleotides matching TRBD1. This CDR3 is built from 14 residues. V lost 6 bases to trimming and J lost 9 bases; unmatched junction nucleotides: 6. CDR1 is MNHNY, CDR2 SVGAGI, per germline (reference sequence). In DNA, the CDR3 is TGTGCCAGCAGCCTCGGACAGGGGCCTTCACCCCTCCACTTT. It yields the protein CASSLGQGPSPLHF.

The chain employs TRBV7-2 and TRBJ2-5, with 16 bases aligning to TRBD2. Germline loops: CDR1 SGHTA, CDR2 FQGNSA. This CDR3 has 18 residues. The V gene end was trimmed by 3 bases and the J gene end by 3 bases; junction bases not matched to a gene: 7. CDR3: CASSLGGLAGGIKETQYF. DNA for the CDR3: TGTGCCAGCAGCTTGGGGGGACTAGCGGGAGGGATAAAAGAGACCCAGTACTTC.

The V gene is TRBV7-2, the J gene TRBJ1-1; the D is unclear. The CDR3 is made up of 13 amino acids. V was shortened by 1 base and J by 4 bases, with 7 bases between the two germline ends. Germline CDR1 SGHTA, CDR2 FQGNSA. CDR3 sequence (DNA): TGTGCCAGCAGCTTAGGTGCGATCACTGAAGCTTTCTTT. Residues: CASSLGAITEAFF.

The chain employs TRBV24-1 and TRBJ2-6; D is possibly TRBD2 (6 bases). V lost 9 bases and J 0 bases, leaving 8 bases between the germline ends. CDR1 is KGHDR, CDR2 SFDVKD, per germline. The CDR3 length is 14 residues. As DNA, the CDR3 is TGTGCCACCGGAGGGAGCTCTGGGGCCAACGTCCTGACTTTC. Amino acid sequence: CATGGSSGANVLTF.

The rearrangement uses TRBV28 and TRBJ1-2; unclear D gene. The germline V and J ends were trimmed by 6 bases and 1 base, with 18 bases remaining between them. This CDR3 comprises 16 residues. Looked up from germline, CDR1 is MDHEN and CDR2 is SYDVKM. CDR3 in amino acids: CASRLRTGGFNYGYTF. In nucleotides, the CDR3 is TGTGCCAGCAGGTTGAGGACGGGAGGCTTTAACTATGGCTACACCTTC.

By proportion, this clone is large. V and J are TRBV6-1 and TRBJ2-7; tentatively, D is TRBD2 (6 bases). Trimming took 2 bases from V and 4 from J, leaving 9 bases between them. This CDR3 comprises 13 residues. Germline V gene lookup returns CDR1 MNHNS and CDR2 SASEGT. The CDR3 DNA sequence: TGTGCCAGCAGTGAATCGCGGGGTTACGAGCAGTACTTC. Protein product: CASSESRGYEQYF.

V is TRBV18 and J is TRBJ2-5; no reliable D call. This CDR3 comprises 13 residues. CDR1 and CDR2 from the germline V gene are KGHSH and LQKENI. Trimming cost V 7 bases and J 5 bases, with 14 bases left between them. As DNA, the CDR3 is TGTGCCAGCTGCACCGGAGCCGCGGAGACCCAGTACTTC. It encodes CASCTGAAETQYF.

J is TRBJ1-2 and V is TRBV3-1 (or the pseudogene TRBV3-2); D may be TRBD1 (5 bases). Trimming took off 2 bases at V and 8 bases at J, with 15 bases between the two ends. This CDR3 is built from 14 residues. The germline gives CDR1 LGHDT, CDR2 YNNKEL (reference sequence). The chain's CDR3 is CASSQNIGVFGYTF. The CDR3 DNA is TGTGCCAGCAGCCAAAATATAGGGGTTTTCGGCTACACCTTC.

The CDR3 coding sequence is TGTGCCAGCAGTTACTCGGCGGGGGGCACAGATACGCAGTATTTT. It yields the protein CASSYSAGGTDTQYF. The chain employs TRBV6-5 and TRBJ2-3, with TRBD2 identical over 7 bases. The CDR3 covers 15 residues. V shed 0 bases, J shed 1 base, and the junction held 1 base outside the gene matches. Germline V gene lookup returns CDR1 MNHEY and CDR2 SVGAGI.

This chain links TRBV24-1 with TRBJ2-7; TRBD1 matches at 7 bases. In germline, CDR1 is KGHDR, CDR2 SFDVKD. The junction had 6 bases not matched to a gene; V was cut back by 9 bases and J by 5 bases. This CDR3 is 12 amino acids long. The CDR3 protein is CATGQDDNEQYF. Written as DNA, the CDR3 is TGTGCCACCGGACAGGATGATAACGAGCAGTACTTC.

The chain uses TRBV19 and TRBJ1-5; TRBD1 agrees at 9 bases. Germline V lookup: CDR1 LNHDA, CDR2 SQIVND (reference sequence). The CDR3 has 15 amino acids. V gave up 6 bases and J gave up 7 bases; unmatched junction bases: 10. Written as DNA, the CDR3 is TGTGCCAGTAGGACACAGGGGGCAGGGGAACAGCCCCAGCATTTT. Translated, it gives CASRTQGAGEQPQHF. Drawing the rest from reference TRBV19 and TRBJ1-5, the complete variable domain is DGGITQSPKYLFRKEGQNVTLSCEQNLNHDAMYWYRQDPGQGLRLIYYSQIVNDFQKGDIAEGYSVSREKKESFPLTVTSAQKNPTAFYLCASRTQGAGEQPQHFGDGTRLSIL.

Only one count was recorded for this clone. The chain employs TRBV3-1 (or the pseudogene TRBV3-2) and TRBJ1-3; D gene uncertain. Germline CDR1 is LGHDT and CDR2 is YNNKEL (reference sequence). The V gene lost 5 bases and the J gene lost 0 bases, with 14 bases spanning the gap. The CDR3 loop spans 16 amino acids. This CDR3 reads CASSGFSGSSGNTIYF. The CDR3 nucleotides read TGTGCCAGCAGCGGTTTCTCCGGGAGCTCTGGAAACACCATATATTTT.